This TCR beta chain was sequenced for a study of Ad26.COV2.S vaccination and SARS-CoV-2 variants. For the study at large: This donor came from the COV1001 trial of Ad26.COV2.S.

CDR1 is MDHEN, CDR2 SYDVKM, per germline. This CDR3 has 15 amino acids. V lost 5 bases to trimming and J lost 9 bases; unmatched junction nucleotides: 8. The treatment denotes: some 20 received Ad26.COV2.S at low or high dose, single or two shots; 5 received placebo; per-sample allocation not given. Samples were taken on day 63 after the first vaccine or placebo injection. Clones were sequenced by immunoSEQ multiplex PCR, and TCRdb holds only the in-frame ones, with some missing. The table records hundreds of thousands of clones, more than 85% of them present only once. Sequencing used peripheral blood, obtained in a trial of Ad26.COV2.S vaccine versus placebo. V is TRBV28 and J is TRBJ2-1; 12 nucleotides agree with TRBD2. This TCR came from a person aged 18-60 years who received the Ad26.COV2.S COVID-19 vaccine or a placebo. CDR3 in amino acids: CASSLLAGGRGEQFF. For the CDR3, the DNA is TGTGCCAGCAGTCTCCTAGCGGGAGGGAGAGGTGAGCAGTTCTTC.